This is a list of T cell receptor beta chains from one sample in a study of PD-1 blockade in classical Hodgkin lymphoma. Some clones are missing from TCRdb's copy, which holds only in-frame ones; the method was immunoSEQ multiplex PCR. Of more than 40,000 clones in the sample, roughly 86% were seen once. The sequencing here drew on peripheral blood mononuclear cells (PBMCs), taken at baseline. Every receptor here comes from a human donor with classical Hodgkin lymphoma. The CDR3 runs from the conserved cysteine through the conserved F or W. Fields, in order: CDR3 protein, CDR3 DNA, V gene, clone size, D gene, J gene. The D gene is left open where the match is weak. The size entry is marked missing in some rows and otherwise reads once, few, many or a size class.

CASSFSQSSYEQYF TGTGCCAGCAGTTTTTCACAGAGCTCCTACGAGCAGTACTTC TRBV28 NA NA TRBJ2-7
CASSLWGRGVGYTF TGTGCCAGCAGCTTATGGGGCAGGGGGGTTGGCTACACCTTC TRBV7-8 NA TRBD1 TRBJ1-2
CASSLLAVNFYNEQFF TGTGCCAGCAGTTTACTAGCGGTAAACTTCTACAATGAGCAGTTCTTC TRBV27 NA TRBD2 TRBJ2-1
CASSPHGGNEQYF TGTGCCAGCAGCCCCCACGGAGGGAACGAGCAGTACTTC TRBV7-9 NA NA TRBJ2-7
CASSLGPGRNNEQFF TGTGCCAGCAGCTTAGGCCCTGGACGGAACAATGAGCAGTTCTTC TRBV7-7 NA NA TRBJ2-1
CASSLGGGQGLGEQYF TGTGCCAGCAGCTTGGGAGGGGGGCAGGGACTTGGCGAGCAGTACTTC TRBV5-4 NA NA TRBJ2-7
CASSASGDHNQPQHF TGTGCCAGTAGTGCCTCAGGGGACCACAATCAGCCCCAGCATTTT TRBV19 NA NA TRBJ1-5
CATSRDQGLNDLRGGELFF TGTGCCACCAGCAGAGATCAGGGGCTAAACGACCTGAGAGGCGGGGAGCTGTTTTTT TRBV15 NA NA TRBJ2-2
CASTPHRVSGGYTF TGTGCCAGCACCCCTCACAGGGTTTCTGGTGGCTACACCTTC TRBV28 NA NA TRBJ1-2
CASSAPSGGITDTQYF TGTGCCAGCAGCGCACCTAGCGGGGGCATCACAGATACGCAGTATTTT TRBV9 NA TRBD2 TRBJ2-3
CASSYDPDYNEQFF TGTGCCAGCAGTTACGATCCAGATTACAATGAGCAGTTCTTC TRBV6-5 NA NA TRBJ2-1
CASSVVTLNTEAFF TGTGCCAGCAGCGTCGTTACCTTGAACACTGAAGCTTTCTTT TRBV7-2 NA NA TRBJ1-1
CASSPGAGAYEQYF TGTGCCAGCAGCCCGGGAGCTGGGGCCTACGAGCAGTACTTC TRBV9 NA NA TRBJ2-7
CASSPEGVFDEQYF TGCGCCAGCAGTCCGGAAGGGGTTTTTGACGAGCAGTACTTC TRBV10-2 NA NA TRBJ2-7
CASSPRDARGESSTDTQYF TGTGCCAGCAGCCCCAGAGATGCGCGGGGGGAGTCTAGCACAGATACGCAGTATTTT TRBV9 NA TRBD2 TRBJ2-3
CASSMTGELFF TGTGCCAGTAGTATGACCGGGGAGCTGTTTTTT TRBV19 few NA TRBJ2-2
CASSLVGFSNRGLETQYF TGTGCCAGCAGCTTAGTAGGTTTCAGTAACAGGGGATTGGAGACCCAGTACTTC TRBV11-2 NA TRBD1 TRBJ2-5
CAISSTPGEGTDTQYF TGTGCCATCAGTTCTACGCCGGGAGAGGGGACAGATACGCAGTATTTT TRBV10-3 few NA TRBJ2-3
CASRGGRGYTF TGTGCCAGCAGGGGAGGTCGTGGCTACACCTTC TRBV28 NA NA TRBJ1-2
CASSPGTSGRGETQYF TGTGCCAGCAGCCCGGGGACTAGCGGGAGAGGGGAGACCCAGTACTTC TRBV11-2 once TRBD2 TRBJ2-5
CASSLTSGWEAQYF TGTGCCAGCAGTTTAACTAGCGGTTGGGAGGCCCAGTACTTC TRBV28 NA TRBD2 TRBJ2-5
CASSSSLGSGETQYF TGTGCCAGCAGCTCCTCCCTTGGGAGTGGAGAGACCCAGTACTTC TRBV14 NA NA TRBJ2-5
CASSLFFDSPSSYNEQFF TGTGCCAGCAGTTTATTTTTCGACAGCCCGAGCTCCTACAATGAGCAGTTCTTC TRBV27 NA NA TRBJ2-1
CASSWSGQNYGYTF TGTGCCAGCAGCTGGTCTGGACAGAACTATGGCTACACCTTC TRBV11-3 NA NA TRBJ1-2
CASSSETGFGANVLTF TGTGCCAGCAGTTCCGAGACAGGGTTCGGGGCCAACGTCCTGACTTTC TRBV6-5 NA TRBD1 TRBJ2-6
CASSPLWGETQYF TGTGCCAGTAGTCCCCTTTGGGGAGAGACCCAGTACTTC TRBV19 NA NA TRBJ2-5
CASSAGTGDNEQFF TGTGCCAGCAGCGCCGGGACAGGGGACAATGAGCAGTTCTTC TRBV6-6 NA TRBD1 TRBJ2-1
CASSEASGWTPYEQYF TGTGCCAGCAGTGAGGCTAGCGGGTGGACCCCCTACGAGCAGTACTTC TRBV2 NA TRBD2 TRBJ2-7
CASSEFSGGFNTGELFF TGTGCCAGCAGTGAATTCAGCGGGGGCTTCAACACCGGGGAGCTGTTTTTT TRBV2 once TRBD2 TRBJ2-2
CASSTGTGDYGYTF TGTGCCAGCAGCACCGGGACAGGGGACTATGGCTACACCTTC TRBV11-2 NA TRBD1 TRBJ1-2
CASRWTVNQPQHF TGCGCCAGCCGTTGGACGGTAAATCAGCCCCAGCATTTT TRBV23-1 NA NA TRBJ1-5
CASSLSNSNYGYTF TGTGCCAGCAGTTTATCGAACAGTAACTATGGCTACACCTTC TRBV27 few NA TRBJ1-2
CASSDWAGGPREQYF TGTGCCAGCAGTGATTGGGCGGGAGGGCCTCGCGAGCAGTACTTC TRBV2 NA TRBD2 TRBJ2-7
CASSLNRATEAFF TGTGCCAGCAGCTTGAACAGAGCCACTGAAGCTTTCTTT TRBV5-8 NA NA TRBJ1-1
CASSQDVGSGGLDTQYF TGCGCCAGCAGCCAAGATGTTGGTAGCGGGGGGCTAGATACGCAGTATTTT TRBV4-1 NA TRBD2 TRBJ2-3
CATSATTRTWPEAFF TGTGCCACCTCCGCCACGACGAGAACATGGCCTGAAGCTTTCTTT TRBV10-3 NA NA TRBJ1-1
CASSLLGQGNSEQFF TGTGCCAGCAGCCTACTGGGACAGGGGAATAGTGAGCAGTTCTTC TRBV14 NA TRBD1 TRBJ2-1
CASGFMGYNEQFF TGTGCCAGTGGATTTATGGGATACAATGAGCAGTTCTTC TRBV19 NA NA TRBJ2-1
CASSYGSQNTEAFF TGCGCCAGCAGCTACGGCAGTCAGAACACTGAAGCTTTCTTT TRBV5-1 NA NA TRBJ1-1
CASSPLGIEGDRLEPQHF TGTGCCAGCAGTCCGCTGGGGATAGAGGGGGACAGGTTAGAGCCCCAGCATTTT TRBV28 NA TRBD1 TRBJ1-5
CASSLWQGGSPLHF TGTGCCAGCAGCTTGTGGCAGGGAGGATCACCCCTCCACTTT TRBV5-8 once NA TRBJ1-6
CASREGQKFNQPQHF TGTGCCAGCAGAGAGGGACAGAAATTCAATCAGCCCCAGCATTTT TRBV2 few TRBD1 TRBJ1-5
CASSTWDTNEQFF TGTGCCAGCAGCACTTGGGACACCAATGAGCAGTTCTTC TRBV7-2 NA NA TRBJ2-1